This TCR beta chain was found in a study of T-cell memory formation after mild COVID-19. Employing constant-segment primers, 5'RACE generated TCR alpha and TCR beta cDNA libraries bearing sample barcodes and UMIs. One entry per CDR3 protein, called by TCRdb with MiXCR from the 5' RACE reads. This table holds approximately 89,000 distinct CDR3 sequences, roughly 13% found once. General study findings and limits: Day 15 to 85 contracting clones showed balanced CD4/CD8; later expanders leaned CD4+.

About this clonotype: Its antigen remains unidentified.

Germline lookup yields CDR1 MDHEN and CDR2 SYDVKM. The V end was cut by 4 bases, the J end by 7 bases, with 15 bases between. This CDR3 region has 14 residues. The receptor comes from a man in his late teens or twenties who had mild COVID-19 (a few samples of this study predate the infection). Cell type and time point are not known. The rearrangement uses TRBV28 and TRBJ2-3; D uncertain. Source material: PBMCs or a T cell subset sorted from them (not recorded which). The CDR3, as DNA: TGTGCCAGCAGTTACATGCGGCCGTCCAATACGCAGTATTTT. Translating it yields CASSYMRPSNTQYF.